This T cell receptor (beta chain) appears in the sequencing data of a study of blood T cell repertoires in COVID-19. Study-level information: Acute and convalescent COVID-19 samples came from the United States, Italy and Spain.

Some clones are missing from TCRdb's copy, which holds only in-frame ones; the method was immunoSEQ multiplex PCR. The data hold around 250,000 clones, with roughly 84% observed a single time. Trimming cost V 4 bases and J 3 bases, with 7 bases left between them. The CDR3 spans 13 residues. Germline lookup yields CDR1 SGHNT and CDR2 YYREEE (reference sequence). The sequence derives from a middle-aged woman who had recovered from COVID-19. Specimen: peripheral blood. J is TRBJ2-2 and V is TRBV5-4, with D possibly being TRBD1 (5 bases). The DNA for the CDR3 is TGTGCCAGCAGCCTGACAGACACCGGGGAGCTGTTTTTT. It translates to CASSLTDTGELFF.